This T cell receptor beta chain came from a study of cytomegalovirus exposure and HLA in healthy donors. Sequenced by immunoSEQ multiplex PCR; TCRdb stores in-frame clones only, minus some. Of about 150,000 clones detected, 86% appear once; the ten largest clones hold approximately 20%. Trimming removed 4 bases at V and 6 bases at J, with 15 bases between. Germline V gene sequence: CDR1 SGHDT, CDR2 YYEEEE. CDR3 length: 14 residues. The sequencing sample was made of PBMCs. The chain links TRBV5-6 to TRBJ2-3; D is perhaps TRBD1 (7 bases). The receptor was isolated from a man in his late teens or twenties in good health and CMV-seropositive. The CDR3 spells CASSLKAGGDTQYF. CDR3 bases: TGTGCCAGCAGCCTTAAGGCAGGGGGGGATACGCAGTATTTT.